This is a list of T cell receptor beta chains from one sample in a study of T cells in Graves' hyperthyroidism and ophthalmopathy. TCRdb re-derived calls from the multiplex PCR reads in MiXCR, one entry per CDR3 protein. The sample carries about 300,000 distinct CDR3 sequences, roughly 13% recorded once. The specimen was blood. Receptors were obtained from a woman in her forties with Graves' hyperthyroidism. Each CDR3 is given with its conserved first and last residue. The D gene is left open where the match is weak. A clone size is listed for some rows: how often the clone was seen (once, few, many), or a class if it is expanded.

TRBD1	.	TRBV10-3	TRBJ1-5	TGTGCCACGCAAGACAGGGGTAACCAGCCCCAGCATTTT	CATQDRGNQPQHF
.	.	TRBV19	TRBJ1-5	TGTGCCAGTAGTGAAGAGGGAATCTATAGCAATCAGCCCCAGCATTTT	CASSEEGIYSNQPQHF
.	many	TRBV7-2	TRBJ1-4	TGTGCCAGCAGCTTAGGCAGGCGGGGAAAACTGTTTTTT	CASSLGRRGKLFF
.	many	TRBV2	TRBJ1-5	TGTGCCAGCAGTGATCCCTCGAGGGAGGGTCAGCCCCAGCATTTT	CASSDPSREGQPQHF
TRBD2	many	TRBV20-1	TRBJ2-7	TGCAGTGCTAGGCACGGGGGGGGAACGGGAGCCTCCTACGAGCAGTACTTC	CSARHGGGTGASYEQYF
.	few	TRBV11-3	TRBJ2-6	TGTGCCAGCAGCTTTCGGGGAACGGTCATCACCTCTGGGGCCAACGTCCTGACTTTC	CASSFRGTVITSGANVLTF
TRBD2	many	TRBV5-5	TRBJ2-5	TGTGCCAGCAGCTTCGGACTAGCGGGACCCCGGAGCGAGACCCAGTACTTC	CASSFGLAGPRSETQYF
TRBD1	.	TRBV7-2	TRBJ1-6	TGTGCCAGCAGCCCCGGGACAGTCTCGTCACCCCTCCACTTT	CASSPGTVSSPLHF
.	.	TRBV12-3/TRBV12-4	TRBJ1-4	TGTGCCAGCAATGAAGAGGGGCAGGGAGATGAAAAACTGTTTTTT	CASNEEGQGDEKLFF
.	few	TRBV3-1	TRBJ2-7	TGTGCCAGCAGCTCAGTTGGCGCCGGAGAGCAGTACTTC	CASSSVGAGEQYF
.	many	TRBV2	TRBJ1-5	TGTGCCAGCAGTGGAGAGGGGGGCAGGGGCGGTCAGCCCCAGCATTTT	CASSGEGGRGGQPQHF
.	many	TRBV3-1	TRBJ1-1	TGTGCCAGCAGCCCTAATGAGGGGAACACTGAAGCTTTCTTT	CASSPNEGNTEAFF
.	many	TRBV11-2	TRBJ1-1	TGTGCCAGCAGCTTAGATACTTCCCCAAGGACTGAAGCTTTCTTT	CASSLDTSPRTEAFF
TRBD2	.	TRBV7-8	TRBJ2-3	TGTGCCAGCAGCCCACCGACTAGCGGGAGTATCAATACGCAGTATTTT	CASSPPTSGSINTQYF
.	.	TRBV5-6	TRBJ2-7	TGTGCCAGCAGGGTAGCAAGAAGGGGCTTCTACGAGCAGTACTTC	CASRVARRGFYEQYF
.	many	TRBV5-1	TRBJ2-5	TGCGCCAGCAGCACCGGACTGAGCCAAGAGACCCAGTACTTC	CASSTGLSQETQYF
.	many	TRBV24-1	TRBJ2-1	TGTGCCACCAGTGACATGGGGGGGGGGCTGGGGTGGTCGAGTGAGCAGTTCTTC	CATSDMGGGLGWSSEQFF
.	few	TRBV5-1	TRBJ2-7	TGCGCCAGCAGCTTGGTTGGCGCGACCGACGAGCAGTACTTC	CASSLVGATDEQYF
.	.	TRBV15	TRBJ1-1	TGTGCCACCAGCAGAGATGGGCCCCGGGTAGGAGTGACTGAAGCTTTCTTT	CATSRDGPRVGVTEAFF
TRBD1	many	TRBV19	TRBJ1-1	TGTGCCAGTAGTCCCCGGACAGGGCTAATGAACACTGAAGCTTTCTTT	CASSPRTGLMNTEAFF
.	many	TRBV28	TRBJ2-7	TGTGCCAGCAGTCCCTACTCGCCAGGGGCGACCTACGAGCAGTACTTC	CASSPYSPGATYEQYF
.	many	TRBV6-1	TRBJ2-2	TGTGCCAGCAGCCCAAGAGGGAGAGGGGAGCTGTTTTTT	CASSPRGRGELFF
.	many	TRBV6-5	TRBJ1-2	TGTGCCAGCAGTTACGCGCGGGGGGCAGAATATGGCTACACCTTC	CASSYARGAEYGYTF
TRBD2	.	TRBV11-2	TRBJ2-1	TGTGCCAGCAGCCAAGTCGGGACTAGCGGGAGGGGTAATGAGCAGTTCTTC	CASSQVGTSGRGNEQFF
TRBD1	.	TRBV4-2	TRBJ2-3	TGTGCCAGCAGCCAATTTCAGGGGGTTACGCAGTATTTT	CASSQFQGVTQYF
.	many	TRBV29-1	TRBJ1-1	TGCAGCGTTTTCTCAGAGAACACTGAAGCTTTCTTT	CSVFSENTEAFF
TRBD1	few	TRBV6-1	TRBJ2-2	TGTGCCAGCAGACGAGGGACAGGGGCGAACACCGGGGAGCTGTTTTTT	CASRRGTGANTGELFF
TRBD1	few	TRBV7-9	TRBJ2-1	TGTGCCAGCAGCTTACGACAGGGTGGCAATGAGCAGTTCTTC	CASSLRQGGNEQFF
TRBD1	.	TRBV6-4	TRBJ1-1	TGTGCCAGCTCCCAGGGGAGGGGGCAAACTGAAGCTTTCTTT	CASSQGRGQTEAFF
.	many	TRBV24-1	TRBJ1-3	TGTGCCACCAGTGCCGGAGACAGTCCCTCTGGAAACACCATATATTTT	CATSAGDSPSGNTIYF
.	many	TRBV20-1	TRBJ2-5	TGCAGTGTGGAAGGTCGGTCTCCCCGGGAGACCCAGTACTTC	CSVEGRSPRETQYF
.	.	TRBV12-3/TRBV12-4	TRBJ1-6	TGTGCCAGCAGTAGGACGCGGCTCAATTCACCCCTCCGCTTT	CASSRTRLNSPLRF
TRBD2	.	TRBV3-1	TRBJ2-7	TGTGCCAGCAGCCACTTTAGCGGGAGCGGAAGCTACGAGCAGTACTTC	CASSHFSGSGSYEQYF
.	many	TRBV6-1	TRBJ1-1	TGTGCCAGCAGTAGGACGGGCACTGAAGCTTTCTTT	CASSRTGTEAFF
TRBD2	many	TRBV15	TRBJ2-1	TGTGCCACCAGCACAGCGGGGTTATACAATGAGCAGTTCTTC	CATSTAGLYNEQFF
TRBD1	.	TRBV6-9	TRBJ1-6	TGTGCCAGCAGTTCCGGGGGGACAGGGGTCAATTCACCCCTCCACTTT	CASSSGGTGVNSPLHF
.	.	TRBV30	TRBJ1-1	TGTGCCTGGGAGGGCCCCTTCGGGACTGAAGCTTTCTTT	CAWEGPFGTEAFF
TRBD1	.	TRBV2	TRBJ2-6	TGTGCCAGCAGCTTGTCCTTCGGGACAGGGGGTGTTATAGGGGCCAACGTCCTGACTTTC	CASSLSFGTGGVIGANVLTF
TRBD1	.	TRBV5-1	TRBJ2-7	TGCGCCAGCAGCCCAGAGGGGGCCGGGTGGGGCGCGTTCAAGGGCGAGCAGTACTTC	CASSPEGAGWGAFKGEQYF
.	.	TRBV18	TRBJ2-3	TGTGCCAGCTCACCACCGTCTAGCGCGACACCCCAGGTTACGCAGTATTTT	CASSPPSSATPQVTQYF
.	many	TRBV20-1	TRBJ1-5	TGCAGTGCTGGGGTAAGAAGTAATCAGCCCCAGCATTTT	CSAGVRSNQPQHF
.	many	TRBV3-1	TRBJ2-2	TGTGCCACCAAGACAGGGAACACCGGGGAGCTGTTTTTT	CATKTGNTGELFF
TRBD2	many	TRBV2	TRBJ2-3	TGTGCCACCTCCCCTCTACCCGGGACTAGCAGGAGAGATACGCAGTATTTT	CATSPLPGTSRRDTQYF
TRBD1	many	TRBV7-9	TRBJ1-2	TGTGCCAGCAGCTTACCGACAGGGAAGATAGGCTACACCTTC	CASSLPTGKIGYTF
.	many	TRBV11-3	TRBJ2-4	TGTGCCAGCAGCTTAGAGGACATTCAGTACTTC	CASSLEDIQYF
.	many	TRBV20-1	TRBJ1-6	TGCAGTGCTAGAACAAGCACTACTCATAATTCACCCCTCCACTTT	CSARTSTTHNSPLHF
TRBD1	.	TRBV19	TRBJ2-5	TGTGCCAGTAGTCTGACAGGGCTAGAGACCCAGTACTTC	CASSLTGLETQYF
.	many	TRBV12-3/TRBV12-4	TRBJ1-6	TGTGCCAGCAGGCGGGACAATCTAAATTCACCCCTCCACTTT	CASRRDNLNSPLHF
TRBD2	few	TRBV10-2	TRBJ2-3	TGCGCCACCTCTGCTCGGCGGGGAGGGCACACAGATACGCAGTATTTT	CATSARRGGHTDTQYF
TRBD1	few	TRBV27	TRBJ2-1	TGTGCCAGCGGGGCGACAGGGTACGGTGAGCAGTTCTTC	CASGATGYGEQFF
TRBD1	few	TRBV19	TRBJ1-1	TGTGCCAGTAGTACTCCGGGACAGGGGAACACTGAAGCTTTCTTT	CASSTPGQGNTEAFF
.	many	TRBV7-8	TRBJ2-1	TGTGCCAGCAGCTTAGTTGGGACTCTATACAATGAGCAGTTCTTC	CASSLVGTLYNEQFF
TRBD2	.	TRBV7-6	TRBJ2-2	TGTGCCAGCAGTCCGACCAGGACTAGCGGGAGAGGGGGGACCGGGGAGCTGTTTTTT	CASSPTRTSGRGGTGELFF
TRBD1	many	TRBV29-1	TRBJ1-1	TGCAGCGCTGGAAGGGCAGGGGGTATAGGGCGAGCTTTCTTT	CSAGRAGGIGRAFF